Below, 23 T cell receptor beta chains from the same sample are listed, as sequenced in a study of molecular identifiers for immune sequencing clone quantification. One entry per CDR3 protein, called by TCRdb with MiXCR from the PCR reads. The table records fewer than 350,000 distinct CDR3 sequences, about a fifth of them present only once. What was sequenced was naive CD8+ T cells from blood, with Jurkat cell RNA spiked in. Subset noted: FACS-sorted CD8+CD4-CCR7+CD45RA+ naive T cells. These receptors all come from a human donor in good health. Some libraries in this study had Jurkat cell RNA spiked in.

This clonotype was recorded many times. CDR3 DNA sequence: TGCAGCGTGTTAGGAGAAACCACAGATACGCAGTATTTT. This translates into CSVLGETTDTQYF. V and J are TRBV29-1 and TRBJ2-3; D not certain. Germline assignment: CDR1 SQVTM and CDR2 ANQGSEA. V was shortened by 6 bases and J by 2 bases, with 12 bases between the two germline ends. The CDR3 contains 13 residues.

At least ten counts were recorded for this clonotype. The chain links TRBV4-3 to TRBJ1-2; the D is unclear. CDR3 length: 17 residues. Trimming took 0 bases from V and 4 from J, leaving 18 bases between them. Germline CDR1 LGHNA, CDR2 YSLEER. CDR3 loop: CASSQEWKPALPYGYTF. CDR3 nucleotides: TGCGCCAGCAGCCAAGAATGGAAGCCGGCGCTACCCTATGGCTACACCTTC.

Many counts were recorded for this clonotype. This rearrangement joins TRBV7-6 to TRBJ2-2, with D uncertain. CDR1 is SGHVS and CDR2 is FNYEAQ in the germline V gene. V dropped 1 base and J dropped 11 bases, with 17 bases sitting between them. CDR3 length equals 15 residues. CDR3 in DNA: TGTGCCAGCAGCTTAGTCCCAGACCCCGACGAAGAGCTGTTTTTT. This encodes CASSLVPDPDEELFF.

There are many counts of this clonotype. The J gene is TRBJ2-7, the V gene TRBV4-3; D is unclear. The CDR3 has 14 residues. Germline CDR1 and CDR2: LGHNA and YSLEER. The V end lost 1 base, the J end lost 0 bases, and 7 bases lay between the germline ends. The CDR3 sequence: CASSQGGISYEQYF. The CDR3 bases are TGCGCCAGCAGCCAAGGAGGAATCTCCTACGAGCAGTACTTC.

This clonotype was detected many times. The J gene is TRBJ1-1, the V gene TRBV6-5; no clear D. Germline V gene sequence: CDR1 MNHEY, CDR2 SVGAGI. Trimming took off 0 bases at V and 2 bases at J, with 7 bases between the two ends. This CDR3 contains 14 residues. This CDR3 is CASSYSTINTEAFF. CDR3 sequence (DNA): TGTGCCAGCAGTTACTCGACCATTAACACTGAAGCTTTCTTT.

The sample holds many counts of this clonotype. The chain recombines TRBV6-2 or TRBV6-3 with TRBJ1-5, with D maybe TRBD1 (5 bases). Germline V CDR1 and CDR2: MNHEY, SVGEGT. The CDR3 is 16 amino acids. V lost 2 bases and J lost 0, with 11 bases in between. Written as DNA, the CDR3 is TGTGCCAGCAGTTACCTCCCGACAGATAGCAATCAGCCCCAGCATTTT. It codes for CASSYLPTDSNQPQHF.

This clonotype was seen just once. Being one base from a much bigger clone, this may be a read error. The V and J genes are TRBV20-1 and TRBJ2-1; 7 nucleotides line up with TRBD1. V lost 5 bases to trimming and J lost 9 bases; unmatched junction nucleotides: 13. This CDR3 is 14 amino acids long. CDR1 DFQATT and CDR2 SNEGSKA come from the germline V gene (reference sequence). CDR3 sequence (DNA): TGCAGTGCTTCCGGGACAGCTCGGTATGGTGAGCAGTTCTTC. Protein: CSASGTARYGEQFF.

This clonotype was found a few times. The chain couples TRBV19 to TRBJ2-2, with TRBD1 matching over 11 bases. The CDR3 has 17 residues. Unmatched junction bases numbered 8, after V lost 5 bases and J lost 3 bases. CDR1 is LNHDA and CDR2 is SQIVND in the germline V gene (reference sequence). The CDR3 is CASSAGPGQGDTGELFF. The CDR3 DNA follows: TGTGCCAGTAGTGCAGGACCGGGACAGGGGGACACCGGGGAGCTGTTTTTT. Variable domain in full (rest from reference TRBV19 and TRBJ2-2): DGGITQSPKYLFRKEGQNVTLSCEQNLNHDAMYWYRQDPGQGLRLIYYSQIVNDFQKGDIAEGYSVSREKKESFPLTVTSAQKNPTAFYLCASSAGPGQGDTGELFFGEGSRLTVL.

Comment on this clonotype: A read error may be the cause here, since a much bigger clone is one base away. The CDR3 nucleotides read TGTGCCAGCAGCTGGACAGCCCTGAACGCTGAAGCTTTCTTT. As protein: CASSWTALNAEAFF. The chain is built from TRBV7-8 and TRBJ1-1; maybe TRBD1 (6 bases). In germline, CDR1 is SGHVS, CDR2 FQNEAQ. The CDR3 covers 14 residues.

This clonotype has at least ten counts. The chain links TRBV4-1 to TRBJ2-5, with a tentative D call TRBD2 (6 bases). With 4 bases removed from V and 0 bases from J, the gap between germline ends came to 12 bases. The germline gives CDR1 MGHRA, CDR2 YSYEKL. The CDR3 runs to 15 residues. Written as DNA, the CDR3 is TGCGCCAGCAGCCCGCTCTGGGGGGACCAAGAGACCCAGTACTTC. Its translation is CASSPLWGDQETQYF.

This clonotype appeared many times. V gene TRBV30 combines with J gene TRBJ1-1, with TRBD1 as a possible D gene (6 bases). CDR1 GTSNPN and CDR2 SVGIG come from the germline V gene (reference sequence). CDR3 length: 12 amino acids. Trimming left V 0 bases short and J 6 bases short, with 8 bases between. This CDR3 is CAWSVGGSEAFF. CDR3 DNA: TGTGCCTGGAGTGTAGGGGGATCTGAAGCTTTCTTT.

On this clonotype: A much larger clone is a single base away; this may be a read error. The CDR3 ends on some other residue instead of the conserved phenylalanine or tryptophan, so this is likely a read error. The chain combines TRBV6-5 with TRBJ2-5; D is perhaps TRBD1 (6 bases). Per the germline V gene, CDR1 is MNHEY and CDR2 is SVGAGI. V dropped 6 bases and J dropped 5 bases, with 16 bases sitting between them. The CDR3 runs 14 residues. The CDR3 is CASSFRVQGETQYL. The CDR3 coding sequence is TGTGCCAGCAGCTTCCGGGTACAGGGTGAGACCCAGTACCTC.

V gene TRBV11-2 combines with J gene TRBJ1-1, with a possible D match to TRBD1 (6 bases). V was pared by 0 bases and J by 2 bases, with 10 bases between. The CDR3 has 15 amino acids. CDR1 and CDR2 from the germline V gene are SGHAT and FQNNGV. The DNA for the CDR3 is TGTGCCAGCAGCTTAGAGGGACAAGTAAACACTGAAGCTTTCTTT. Its translation: CASSLEGQVNTEAFF.

This clonotype was recorded a few times. The V call is TRBV15, the J call TRBJ2-1; D gene ambiguous. With 1 base removed from V and 4 bases from J, the gap between germline ends came to 8 bases. CDR1 is LNHNV and CDR2 is YYDKDF in the germline V gene (reference sequence). The CDR3 covers 14 residues. The CDR3 DNA reads as TGTGCCACCAGCAGAGCGGCAGAGTACAATGAGCAGTTCTTC. Protein product: CATSRAAEYNEQFF.

This chain uses TRBV7-6 with TRBJ1-1; D is unresolved. V lost 5 bases, J lost 4 bases, and 14 bases lay in between. CDR1 and CDR2 (germline): SGHVS, FNYEAQ. This CDR3 has 14 amino acids. The DNA of the CDR3 is TGTGCCAGCAGCCAAGACATCTACTCCACTGAAGCTTTCTTT. Translated: CASSQDIYSTEAFF. Full variable domain (remainder filled in from reference TRBV7-6 and TRBJ1-1): GAGVSQSPRYKVTKRGQDVALRCDPISGHVSLYWYRQALGQGPEFLTYFNYEAQQDKSGLPNDRFSAERPEGSISTLTIQRTEQRDSAMYRCASSQDIYSTEAFFGQGTRLTVV.

This clonotype was seen a few times. V is TRBV11-2 and J is TRBJ2-3, with D uncertain. CDR3 length: 15 amino acids. Germline V gene data show CDR1 as SGHAT and CDR2 as FQNNGV. V was trimmed by 5 bases and J by 5 bases, leaving 17 bases between them. The CDR3 DNA is TGTGCCAGCAGCCCCCGACTGGGAATTGAAGATACGCAGTATTTT. Encoded protein: CASSPRLGIEDTQYF.

This clonotype was recorded many times. The V call is TRBV20-1, the J call TRBJ2-2; D remains ambiguous. The V and J ends lost 2 bases and 0 bases respectively, with 10 bases between them. The CDR3 extends over 15 amino acids. Germline V gives CDR1 DFQATT, CDR2 SNEGSKA (reference sequence). CDR3 DNA sequence: TGCAGTGCTAGACAGCTAACTTCGAACACCGGGGAGCTGTTTTTT. Amino acid sequence: CSARQLTSNTGELFF.

About this clonotype itself: A much larger clone differs by one base, so this may be a read error. The V and J genes are TRBV5-1 and TRBJ1-1; D gene unclear. Germline assignment: CDR1 SGHRS and CDR2 YFSETQ. Trimming cost V 3 bases and J 3 bases, with 12 bases left between them. The CDR3 loop spans 14 amino acids. DNA for the CDR3: TGCGCCAGCAGCTCGGAAGCGGTCTACACTGAAGCTTTCTTT. Its translation: CASSSEAVYTEAFF.

This clonotype was counted ten times or more. The gene calls are TRBV5-4 and TRBJ1-2, with D perhaps TRBD1 (6 bases). The germline CDR1 and CDR2 sequences are SGHNT and YYREEE (reference sequence). There are 17 residues in the CDR3. Between the trimmed V and J ends, which lost 4 bases and 4 bases, there was a span of 23 bases. CDR3 sequence: CASSPRQVPSNSYGYTF. The CDR3 DNA is TGTGCCAGCAGCCCCCGACAGGTGCCGAGTAATTCCTATGGCTACACCTTC.

This clonotype has ten or more counts. The chain carries TRBV5-1 and TRBJ2-5; D remains ambiguous. The CDR3 has 14 residues. Germline CDR1 SGHRS, CDR2 YFSETQ. Trimming cost V 5 bases and J 3 bases, with 14 bases left between them. The CDR3 DNA reads TGCGCCAGCAGATGGACCCATGGGGAAGAGACCCAGTACTTC. Protein product: CASRWTHGEETQYF.

The chain uses TRBV6-6 and TRBJ2-3, with 8 bases identical to TRBD1. Germline CDR1 reads MNHNY; CDR2 reads SVGAGI (reference sequence). The ends lost 0 bases at V and 4 bases at J; junction bases unmatched: 6. This CDR3 is built from 16 residues. CDR3 loop: CASSYSVGQGPDTQYF. In DNA form, the CDR3 reads TGTGCCAGCAGTTACTCCGTAGGACAGGGCCCAGATACGCAGTATTTT.

This clonotype was recorded many times. The chain joins TRBV4-1 to TRBJ2-7; D might be TRBD1 (7 bases). The CDR3 length is 15 residues. V was shortened by 4 bases and J by 3 bases, with 16 bases between the two germline ends. From germline, CDR1 is MGHRA and CDR2 YSYEKL. DNA for the CDR3: TGCGCCAGCAGCCCAGACAGGGTGGGGGGCTACGAGCAGTACTTC. Residues: CASSPDRVGGYEQYF.

Only a few counts were recorded for this clonotype. The rearrangement joins TRBV19 to TRBJ2-1, with D perhaps assigned TRBD1 or TRBD2 (5 bases each). Trimming took off 5 bases at V and 0 bases at J, with 11 bases between the two ends. This CDR3 spans 15 amino acids. Germline CDR1 reads LNHDA; CDR2 reads SQIVND (reference sequence). This CDR3 is CASSLEGPSYNEQFF. The CDR3 coding sequence is TGTGCCAGTAGTCTCGAGGGGCCCTCCTACAATGAGCAGTTCTTC.